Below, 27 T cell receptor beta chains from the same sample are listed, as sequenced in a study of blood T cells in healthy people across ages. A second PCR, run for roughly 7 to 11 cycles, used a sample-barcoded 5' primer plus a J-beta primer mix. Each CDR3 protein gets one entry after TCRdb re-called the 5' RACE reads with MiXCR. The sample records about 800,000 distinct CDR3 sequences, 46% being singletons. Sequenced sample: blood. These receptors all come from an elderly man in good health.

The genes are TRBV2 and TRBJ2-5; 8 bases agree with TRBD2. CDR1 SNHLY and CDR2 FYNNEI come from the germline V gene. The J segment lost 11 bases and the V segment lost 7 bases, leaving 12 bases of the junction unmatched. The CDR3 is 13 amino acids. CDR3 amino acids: CASILGRANEQYF. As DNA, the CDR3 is TGTGCCAGCATACTCGGGAGGGCAAATGAGCAGTACTTC.

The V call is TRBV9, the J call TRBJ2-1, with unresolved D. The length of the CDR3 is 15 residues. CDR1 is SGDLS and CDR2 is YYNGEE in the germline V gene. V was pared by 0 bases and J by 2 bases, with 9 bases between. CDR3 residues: CASSVAEAAYNEQFF. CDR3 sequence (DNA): TGTGCCAGCAGCGTAGCTGAGGCGGCCTACAATGAGCAGTTCTTC.

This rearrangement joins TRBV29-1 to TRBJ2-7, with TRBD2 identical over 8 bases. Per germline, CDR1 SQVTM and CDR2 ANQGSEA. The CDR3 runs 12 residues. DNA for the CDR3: TGCGGCGCGGGGGGAGACACCTACGAGCAGTACTTC. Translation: CGAGGDTYEQYF.

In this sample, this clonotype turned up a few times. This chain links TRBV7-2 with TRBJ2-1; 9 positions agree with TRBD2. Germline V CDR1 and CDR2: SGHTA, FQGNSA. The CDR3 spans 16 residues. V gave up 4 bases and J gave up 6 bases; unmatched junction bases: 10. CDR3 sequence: CASSSGLAGAANEQFF. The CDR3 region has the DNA TGTGCCAGCAGCTCGGGCTTAGCGGGAGCTGCCAATGAGCAGTTCTTC.

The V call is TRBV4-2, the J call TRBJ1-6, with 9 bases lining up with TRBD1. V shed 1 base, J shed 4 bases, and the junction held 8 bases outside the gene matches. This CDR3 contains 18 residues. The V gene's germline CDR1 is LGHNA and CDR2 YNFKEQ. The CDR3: CASSQGSQGAGYNSPLHF. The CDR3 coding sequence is TGTGCCAGCAGCCAAGGCTCACAGGGGGCAGGGTATAATTCACCCCTCCACTTT.

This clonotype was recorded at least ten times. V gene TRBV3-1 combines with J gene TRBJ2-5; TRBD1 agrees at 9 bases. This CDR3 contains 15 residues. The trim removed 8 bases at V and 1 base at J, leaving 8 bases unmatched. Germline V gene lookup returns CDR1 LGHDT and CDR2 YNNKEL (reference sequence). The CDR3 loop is CASGPQGARQETQYF. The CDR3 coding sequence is TGTGCCAGCGGACCACAGGGGGCACGCCAAGAGACCCAGTACTTC.

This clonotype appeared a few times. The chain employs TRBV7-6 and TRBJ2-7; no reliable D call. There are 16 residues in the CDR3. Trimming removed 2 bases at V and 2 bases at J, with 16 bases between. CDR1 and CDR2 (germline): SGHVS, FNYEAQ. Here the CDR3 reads CASSLKNGLSAYEQYF. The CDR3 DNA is TGTGCCAGCAGCTTAAAAAACGGGTTGTCCGCCTACGAGCAGTACTTC. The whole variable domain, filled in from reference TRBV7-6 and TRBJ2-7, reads GAGVSQSPRYKVTKRGQDVALRCDPISGHVSLYWYRQALGQGPEFLTYFNYEAQQDKSGLPNDRFSAERPEGSISTLTIQRTEQRDSAMYRCASSLKNGLSAYEQYFGPGTRLTVT.

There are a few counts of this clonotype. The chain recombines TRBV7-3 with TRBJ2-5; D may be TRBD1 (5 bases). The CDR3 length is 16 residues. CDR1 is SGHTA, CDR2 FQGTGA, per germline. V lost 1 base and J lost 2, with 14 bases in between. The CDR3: CASSLIYRQFQETQYF. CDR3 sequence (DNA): TGTGCCAGCAGCTTAATATACAGACAGTTTCAAGAGACCCAGTACTTC.

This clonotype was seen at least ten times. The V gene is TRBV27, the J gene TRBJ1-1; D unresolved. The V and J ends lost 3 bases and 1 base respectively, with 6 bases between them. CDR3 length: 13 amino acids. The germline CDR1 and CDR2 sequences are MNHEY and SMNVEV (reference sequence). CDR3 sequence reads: CASSFRTNTEAFF. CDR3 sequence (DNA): TGTGCCAGCAGTTTCCGGACGAACACTGAAGCTTTCTTT.

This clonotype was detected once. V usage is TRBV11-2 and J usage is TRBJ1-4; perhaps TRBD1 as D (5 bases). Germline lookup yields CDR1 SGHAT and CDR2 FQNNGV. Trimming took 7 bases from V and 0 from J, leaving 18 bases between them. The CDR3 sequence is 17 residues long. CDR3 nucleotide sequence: TGTGCCAGCAAAGACAAAATGGGGCAGGCAACTAATGAAAAACTGTTTTTT. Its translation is CASKDKMGQATNEKLFF.

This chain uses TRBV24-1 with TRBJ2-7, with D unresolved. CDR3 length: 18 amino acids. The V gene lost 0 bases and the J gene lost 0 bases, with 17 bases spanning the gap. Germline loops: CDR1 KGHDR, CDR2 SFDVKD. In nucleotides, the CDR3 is TGTGCCACCAGTGATTTGAGGGTCGGCGGCAGTAGCTCCTACGAGCAGTACTTC. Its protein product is CATSDLRVGGSSSYEQYF.

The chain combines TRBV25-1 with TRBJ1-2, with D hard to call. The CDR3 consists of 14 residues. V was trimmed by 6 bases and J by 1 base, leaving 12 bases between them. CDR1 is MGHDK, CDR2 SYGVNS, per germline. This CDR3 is CASSGVSNNYGYTF. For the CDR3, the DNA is TGTGCCAGCAGCGGAGTTAGCAATAACTATGGCTACACCTTC.

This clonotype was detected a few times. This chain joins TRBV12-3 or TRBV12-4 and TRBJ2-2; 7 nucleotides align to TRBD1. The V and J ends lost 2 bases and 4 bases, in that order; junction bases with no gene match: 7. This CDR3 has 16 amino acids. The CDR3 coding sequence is TGTGCCAGCAGTTTAAGGGCGGACAGGAGCACCGGGGAGCTGTTTTTT. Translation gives CASSLRADRSTGELFF.

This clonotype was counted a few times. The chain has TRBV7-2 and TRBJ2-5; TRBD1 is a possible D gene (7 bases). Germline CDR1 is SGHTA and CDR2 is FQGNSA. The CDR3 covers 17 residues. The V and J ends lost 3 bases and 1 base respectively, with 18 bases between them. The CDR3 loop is CASSFPPGGGSQETQYF. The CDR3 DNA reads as TGTGCCAGCAGCTTCCCACCAGGGGGAGGCTCCCAAGAGACCCAGTACTTC.

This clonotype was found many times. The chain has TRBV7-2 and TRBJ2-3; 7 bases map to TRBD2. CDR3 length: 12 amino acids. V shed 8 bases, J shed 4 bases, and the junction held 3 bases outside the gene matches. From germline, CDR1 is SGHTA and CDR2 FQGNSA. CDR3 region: CASGLGADTQYF. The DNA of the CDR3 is TGTGCCAGCGGACTAGGAGCAGATACGCAGTATTTT.

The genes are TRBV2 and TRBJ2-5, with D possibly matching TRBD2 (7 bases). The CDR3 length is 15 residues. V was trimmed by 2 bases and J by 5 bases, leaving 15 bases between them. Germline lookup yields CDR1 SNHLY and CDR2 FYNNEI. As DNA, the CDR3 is TGTGCCAGCAGTGAAATCACGGGGGGCTGGGAGACCCAGTACTTC. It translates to CASSEITGGWETQYF.

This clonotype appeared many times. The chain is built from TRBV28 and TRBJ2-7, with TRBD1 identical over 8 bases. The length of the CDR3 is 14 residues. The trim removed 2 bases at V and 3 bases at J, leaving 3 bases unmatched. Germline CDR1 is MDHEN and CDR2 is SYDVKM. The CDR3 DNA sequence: TGTGCCAGCAGTTTACGGACAGGGCTCTACGAGCAGTACTTC. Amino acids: CASSLRTGLYEQYF.

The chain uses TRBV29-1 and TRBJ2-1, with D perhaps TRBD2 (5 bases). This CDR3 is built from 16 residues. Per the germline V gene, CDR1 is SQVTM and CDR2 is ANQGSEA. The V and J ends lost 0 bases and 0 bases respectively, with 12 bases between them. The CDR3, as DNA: TGCAGCGTTGAAGATCGGGATGAAACCTCCTACAATGAGCAGTTCTTC. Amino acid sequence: CSVEDRDETSYNEQFF.

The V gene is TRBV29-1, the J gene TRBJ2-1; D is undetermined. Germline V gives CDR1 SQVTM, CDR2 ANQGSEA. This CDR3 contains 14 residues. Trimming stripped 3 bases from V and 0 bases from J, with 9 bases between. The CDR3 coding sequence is TGCAGCGTTGATGCTGCCAGCTCCTACAATGAGCAGTTCTTC. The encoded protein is CSVDAASSYNEQFF.

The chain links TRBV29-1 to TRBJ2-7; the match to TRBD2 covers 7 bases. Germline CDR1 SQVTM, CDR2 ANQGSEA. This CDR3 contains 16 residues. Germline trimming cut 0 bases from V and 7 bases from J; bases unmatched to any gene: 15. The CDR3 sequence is CSVEELGSGSYNEQYF. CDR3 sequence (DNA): TGCAGCGTTGAAGAACTTGGTAGCGGGTCTTACAATGAGCAGTACTTC.

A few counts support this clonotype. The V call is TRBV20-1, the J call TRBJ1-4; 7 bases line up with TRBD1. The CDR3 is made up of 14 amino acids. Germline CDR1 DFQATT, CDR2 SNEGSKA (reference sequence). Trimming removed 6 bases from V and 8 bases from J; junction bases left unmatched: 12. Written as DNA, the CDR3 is TGCAGTGCCTCCAGGGGGGGGTCGGCGGAAAAACTGTTTTTT. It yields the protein CSASRGGSAEKLFF.

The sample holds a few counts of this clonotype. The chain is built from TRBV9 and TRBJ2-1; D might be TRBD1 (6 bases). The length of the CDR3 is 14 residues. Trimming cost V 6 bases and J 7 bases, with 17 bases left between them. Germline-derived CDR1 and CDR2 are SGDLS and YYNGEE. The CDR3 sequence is CASTRTVHGNEQFF. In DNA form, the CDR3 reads TGTGCCAGCACCCGGACAGTCCATGGGAATGAGCAGTTCTTC.

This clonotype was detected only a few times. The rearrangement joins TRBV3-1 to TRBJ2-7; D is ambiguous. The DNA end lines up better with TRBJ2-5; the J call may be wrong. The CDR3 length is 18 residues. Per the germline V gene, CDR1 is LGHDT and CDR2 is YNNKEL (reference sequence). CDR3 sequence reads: CASSQELIAFRHRETQYF. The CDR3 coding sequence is TGTGCCAGCAGCCAAGAACTCATAGCCTTCCGCCATAGGGAGACCCAGTACTTC.

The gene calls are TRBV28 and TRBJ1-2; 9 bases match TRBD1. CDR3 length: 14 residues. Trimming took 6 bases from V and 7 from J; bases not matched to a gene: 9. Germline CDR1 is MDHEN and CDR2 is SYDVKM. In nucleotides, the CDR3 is TGTGCCAGCAGCCCCGGGACAGGGTATACTGGCTACACCTTC. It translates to CASSPGTGYTGYTF.

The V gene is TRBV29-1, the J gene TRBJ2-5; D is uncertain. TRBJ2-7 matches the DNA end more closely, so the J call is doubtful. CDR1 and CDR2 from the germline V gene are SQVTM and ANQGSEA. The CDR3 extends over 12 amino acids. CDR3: CSVGRRYYEQYF. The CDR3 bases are TGCAGCGTTGGGAGAAGGTACTACGAGCAGTACTTC.

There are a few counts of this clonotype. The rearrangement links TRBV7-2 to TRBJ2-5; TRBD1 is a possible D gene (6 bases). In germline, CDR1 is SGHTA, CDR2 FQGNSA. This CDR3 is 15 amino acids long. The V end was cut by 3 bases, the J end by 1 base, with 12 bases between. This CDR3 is CASSFRGRGQETQYF. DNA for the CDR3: TGTGCCAGCAGCTTCCGAGGCAGGGGCCAAGAGACCCAGTACTTC. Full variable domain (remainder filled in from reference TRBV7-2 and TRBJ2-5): GAGVSQSPSNKVTEKGKDVELRCDPISGHTALYWYRQSLGQGLEFLIYFQGNSAPDKSGLPSDRFSAERTGGSVSTLTIQRTQQEDSAVYLCASSFRGRGQETQYFGPGTRLLVL.

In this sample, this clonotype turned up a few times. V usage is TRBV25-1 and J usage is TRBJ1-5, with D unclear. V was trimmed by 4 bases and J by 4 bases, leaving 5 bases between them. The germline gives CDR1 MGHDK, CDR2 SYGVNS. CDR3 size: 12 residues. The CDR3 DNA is TGTGCCAGCAGTGCGGGGAATCAGCCCCAGCATTTT. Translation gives CASSAGNQPQHF.